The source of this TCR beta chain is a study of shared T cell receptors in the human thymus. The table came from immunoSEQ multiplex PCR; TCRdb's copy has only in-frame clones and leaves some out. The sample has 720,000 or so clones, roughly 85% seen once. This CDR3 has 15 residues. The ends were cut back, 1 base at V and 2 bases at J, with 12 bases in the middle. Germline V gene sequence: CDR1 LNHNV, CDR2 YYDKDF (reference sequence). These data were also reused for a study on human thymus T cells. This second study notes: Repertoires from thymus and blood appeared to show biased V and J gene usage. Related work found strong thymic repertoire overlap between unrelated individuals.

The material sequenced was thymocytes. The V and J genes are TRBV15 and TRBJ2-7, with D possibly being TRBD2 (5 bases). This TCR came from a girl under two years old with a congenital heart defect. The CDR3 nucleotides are TGTGCCACCAGCAGAGGCACGGCGGGTACCTACGAGCAGTACTTC. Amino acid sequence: CATSRGTAGTYEQYF.